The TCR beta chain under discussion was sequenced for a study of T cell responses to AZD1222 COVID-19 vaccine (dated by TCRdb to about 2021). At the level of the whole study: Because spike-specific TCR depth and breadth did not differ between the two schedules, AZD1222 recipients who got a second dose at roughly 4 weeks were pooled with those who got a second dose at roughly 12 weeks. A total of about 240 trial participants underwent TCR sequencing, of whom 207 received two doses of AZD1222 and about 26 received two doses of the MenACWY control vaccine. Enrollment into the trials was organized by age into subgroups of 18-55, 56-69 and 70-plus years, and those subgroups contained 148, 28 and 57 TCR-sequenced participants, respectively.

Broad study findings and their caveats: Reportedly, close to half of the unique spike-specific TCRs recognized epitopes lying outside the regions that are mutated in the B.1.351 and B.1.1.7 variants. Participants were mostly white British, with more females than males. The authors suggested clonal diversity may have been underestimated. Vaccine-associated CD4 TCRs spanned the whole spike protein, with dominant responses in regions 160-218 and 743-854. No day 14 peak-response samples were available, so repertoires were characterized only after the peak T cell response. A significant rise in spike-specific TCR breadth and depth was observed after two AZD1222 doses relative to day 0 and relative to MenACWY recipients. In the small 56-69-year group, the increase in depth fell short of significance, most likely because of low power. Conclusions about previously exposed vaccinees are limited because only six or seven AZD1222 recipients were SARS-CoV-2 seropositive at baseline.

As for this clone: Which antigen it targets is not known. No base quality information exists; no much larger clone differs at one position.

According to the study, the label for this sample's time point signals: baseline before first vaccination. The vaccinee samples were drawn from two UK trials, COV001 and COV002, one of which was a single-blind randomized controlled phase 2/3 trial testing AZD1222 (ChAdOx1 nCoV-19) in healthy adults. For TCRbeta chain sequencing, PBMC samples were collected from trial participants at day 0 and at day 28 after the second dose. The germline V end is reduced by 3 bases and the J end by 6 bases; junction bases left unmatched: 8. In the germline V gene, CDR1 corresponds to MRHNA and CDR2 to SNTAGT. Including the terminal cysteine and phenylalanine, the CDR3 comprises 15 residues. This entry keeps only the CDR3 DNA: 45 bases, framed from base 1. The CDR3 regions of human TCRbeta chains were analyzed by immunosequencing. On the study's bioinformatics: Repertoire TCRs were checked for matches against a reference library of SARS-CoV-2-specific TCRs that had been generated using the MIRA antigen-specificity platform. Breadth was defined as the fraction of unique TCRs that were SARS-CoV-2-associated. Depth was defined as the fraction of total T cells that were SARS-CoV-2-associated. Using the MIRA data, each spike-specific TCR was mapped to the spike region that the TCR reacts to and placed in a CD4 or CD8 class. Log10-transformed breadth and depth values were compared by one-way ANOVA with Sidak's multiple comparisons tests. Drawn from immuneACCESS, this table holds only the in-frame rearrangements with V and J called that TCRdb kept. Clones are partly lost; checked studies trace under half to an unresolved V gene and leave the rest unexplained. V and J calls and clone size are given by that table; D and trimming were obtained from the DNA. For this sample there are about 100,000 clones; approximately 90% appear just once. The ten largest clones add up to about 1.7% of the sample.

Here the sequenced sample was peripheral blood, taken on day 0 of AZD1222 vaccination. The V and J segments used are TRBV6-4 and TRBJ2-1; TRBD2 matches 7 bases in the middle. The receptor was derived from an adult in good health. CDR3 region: CASSDWPSGINEQFF. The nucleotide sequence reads TGTGCCAGCAGTGATTGGCCCAGCGGGATCAATGAGCAGTTCTTC.